This T cell receptor (beta chain) came from a study of T cells expressing NK-cell markers. The overall study: The study drew TCR beta repertoires from sorted CD3+CD56+NKG2C+, CD3+CD56+NKG2C- and CD3+CD56-NKG2C+ T cells. General observations from the study: A handful of donors showed these clonotypes also leading the CD3+CD56-NKG2C+ fraction.

CDR1 DFQATT and CDR2 SNEGSKA come from the germline V gene (reference sequence). The CDR3 consists of 15 residues. A note on this clonotype: Antigen unknown.

TCRdb reprocessed the 5' RACE reads and keeps a single row for each CDR3 protein, giving no DNA. This table lists around 550,000 distinct CDR3 sequences. The clonotype comes from a man aged 18 to 35 in good health. Sequenced: blood T cells: a sorted CD56 or NKG2C T cell subset, CD4+ or CD8+ T cells, or bulk PBMC T cells (not recorded which). The gene calls are TRBV20-1 and TRBJ2-2; the D call of TRBD1 rests on TCRdb alone, since no DNA is present to check it. This CDR3 reads CSADPTGVGGGELFF.